This passage covers 27 T cell receptor beta chains from one sample sequenced in a study of long-term antiretroviral therapy in people with HIV. Version v3.0 of the immunoSEQ assay was performed at survey level. Clones were read by immunoSEQ multiplex PCR, and TCRdb kept only the in-frame ones, dropping some. Among 15,000 to 20,000 clones listed, over 75% were seen once. Source: unsorted PBMCs, taken at the start of antiretroviral therapy, before treatment. Receptors originate from a woman aged 40 to 50 with HIV.

V is TRBV9 and J is TRBJ1-1, with 7 positions matching TRBD1. This CDR3 region has 15 residues. With 3 bases clipped from V and 5 bases from J, the junction kept 10 bases outside the gene matches. Germline lookup yields CDR1 SGDLS and CDR2 YYNGEE. In DNA, the CDR3 is TGTGCCAGCAGCGAACAGGACAGGTTAGCTACTGAAGCTTTCTTT. Translation: CASSEQDRLATEAFF. The variable domain in full, completed from reference TRBV9 and TRBJ1-1, reads DSGVTQTPKHLITATGQRVTLRCSPRSGDLSVYWYQQSLDQGLQFLIQYYNGEERAKGNILERFSAQQFPDLHSELNLSSLELGDSALYFCASSEQDRLATEAFFGQGTRLTVV.

Regarding this clone: Mismatch with germline at one junction end may stem from a read error. The rearrangement links TRBV5-1 to TRBJ2-3, with a possible D match to TRBD2 (6 bases). This CDR3 region has 15 residues. CDR1 SGHRS and CDR2 YFSETQ come from the germline V gene. The CDR3: CASSLAGTSTDTQYF. The CDR3 region has the DNA TGCGCCAGCAGTTTGGCGGGGACTAGCACAGATACGCAGTATTTT.

The rearrangement uses TRBV29-1 and TRBJ1-2; a possible D gene is TRBD1 (6 bases). The CDR3 has 12 residues. Germline lookup yields CDR1 SQVTM and CDR2 ANQGSEA. The V end lost 4 bases, the J end lost 4 bases, and 10 bases lay between the germline ends. The CDR3 sequence is CSVVQGSYGYTF. DNA of the CDR3: TGCAGCGTTGTTCAGGGGTCCTATGGCTACACCTTC.

V is TRBV28 and J is TRBJ1-2, with 9 bases matching TRBD1. Germline V gene data show CDR1 as MDHEN and CDR2 as SYDVKM. The CDR3 is 15 amino acids. The V gene end was trimmed by 5 bases and the J gene end by 8 bases; junction bases not matched to a gene: 12. CDR3 in amino acids: CASSRPGQGRNGYTF. CDR3 nucleotides: TGTGCCAGCAGTAGGCCGGGACAGGGAAGGAACGGCTACACCTTC.

V and J are TRBV7-2 and TRBJ2-7; D gene uncertain. Between the trimmed V and J ends, which lost 1 base and 6 bases, there was a span of 4 bases. Germline CDR1 reads SGHTA; CDR2 reads FQGNSA. This CDR3 contains 11 residues. The CDR3, as DNA: TGTGCCAGCAGCTTAGGAGTCGAGCAGTACTTC. Its protein product is CASSLGVEQYF.

J is TRBJ1-1 and V is TRBV7-3; TRBD1 is a possible D gene (5 bases). The germline V gene encodes CDR1 SGHTA and CDR2 FQGTGA. The CDR3 is 13 amino acids. V was trimmed by 6 bases and J by 1 base, leaving 9 bases between them. CDR3 coding DNA: TGTGCCAGCAGTCAGGGACCGAACACTGAAGCTTTCTTT. It encodes CASSQGPNTEAFF. Filled out from reference TRBV7-3 and TRBJ1-1, the complete variable domain reads GAGVSQTPSNKVTEKGKYVELRCDPISGHTALYWYRQSLGQGPEFLIYFQGTGAADDSGLPNDRFFAVRPEGSVSTLKIQRTERGDSAVYLCASSQGPNTEAFFGQGTRLTVV.

The chain combines TRBV5-1 with TRBJ1-1; D not resolved. The CDR3 totals 15 residues. V was trimmed by 0 bases and J by 0 bases, leaving 9 bases between them. The germline V gene encodes CDR1 SGHRS and CDR2 YFSETQ. The CDR3 DNA reads TGCGCCAGCAGCTTGGCAGAGAGACTGAACACTGAAGCTTTCTTT. This translates into CASSLAERLNTEAFF.

This clone has just one count. The chain is built from TRBV19 and TRBJ2-7; TRBD1 aligns across 9 bases. Germline assignment: CDR1 LNHDA and CDR2 SQIVND (reference sequence). CDR3 size: 15 residues. The V gene end was trimmed by 3 bases and the J gene end by 3 bases; junction bases not matched to a gene: 6. The CDR3 nucleotides are TGTGCCAGTAGTATCGCCGGGACAGGGAACTACGAGCAGTACTTC. It translates to CASSIAGTGNYEQYF.

The CDR3 region is CAISSSGTGVYSNQPQHF. DNA of the CDR3: TGTGCCATCAGTTCCTCCGGGACAGGGGTTTATAGCAATCAGCCCCAGCATTTT. This chain links TRBV10-3 with TRBJ1-5; 10 bases agree with TRBD1. The germline gives CDR1 ENHRY, CDR2 SYGVKD. The CDR3 has 18 residues. V dropped 5 bases and J dropped 0; count of bases not matched to a gene: 10.

This chain joins TRBV9 and TRBJ2-7; 8 bases agree with TRBD2. The V and J ends lost 4 bases and 0 bases, in that order; junction bases with no gene match: 6. Germline values: CDR1 SGDLS, CDR2 YYNGEE. The CDR3 covers 15 residues. The CDR3: CASSPYGGVSYEQYF. CDR3 in DNA: TGTGCCAGCAGCCCCTACGGGGGGGTCTCCTACGAGCAGTACTTC.

The DNA for the CDR3 is TGTGCCAGCAGTCCCGGGACAGGGTCGGGTGAAGCTTTCTTT. Residues: CASSPGTGSGEAFF. This chain connects TRBV6-4 to TRBJ1-1; 9 bases match TRBD1. Trimming at V came to 5 bases and at J to 7 bases, leaving 8 bases not matched to a gene. The CDR3 length is 14 residues. Germline lookup yields CDR1 MRHNA and CDR2 SNTAGT.

The V gene is TRBV7-9, the J gene TRBJ2-3; D gene unclear. Germline loops: CDR1 SEHNR, CDR2 FQNEAQ (reference sequence). The CDR3 covers 14 residues. Trimming removed 2 bases at V and 0 bases at J, with 6 bases between. CDR3 sequence (DNA): TGTGCCAGCAGCTTAACCACTAGCACAGATACGCAGTATTTT. Translating it yields CASSLTTSTDTQYF.

This clone came up a few times. CDR3 protein: CATGTRGGGNTQYF. CDR3 DNA sequence: TGTGCCACCGGAACACGGGGCGGGGGTAATACGCAGTATTTT. V gene TRBV15 combines with J gene TRBJ2-3; TRBD2 aligns across 7 bases. CDR3 size: 14 residues. Germline V lookup: CDR1 LNHNV, CDR2 YYDKDF (reference sequence). The junction had 12 bases not matched to a gene; V was cut back by 8 bases and J by 7 bases.

This clone has only a few counts. J is TRBJ1-5 and V is TRBV15; D is uncertain. V lost 0 bases and J lost 0, with 6 bases in between. CDR1 and CDR2 (germline): LNHNV, YYDKDF (reference sequence). This CDR3 comprises 15 residues. This CDR3 is CATSRDEASNQPQHF. The DNA for the CDR3 is TGTGCCACCAGCAGAGATGAAGCTAGCAATCAGCCCCAGCATTTT.

The chain couples TRBV5-5 to TRBJ1-4; 8 bases align to TRBD1. Germline-derived CDR1 and CDR2 are SGHKS and YYEKEE (reference sequence). The junction had 9 bases not matched to a gene; V was cut back by 4 bases and J by 4 bases. The CDR3 length is 16 residues. In nucleotides, the CDR3 is TGTGCCAGCAGCCCGGGACAGGAAATGCGTAATGAAAAACTGTTTTTT. This sequence encodes CASSPGQEMRNEKLFF.

The V call is TRBV4-3, the J call TRBJ1-3; the match to TRBD1 covers 9 bases. The CDR3 is made up of 15 amino acids. CDR1 is LGHNA, CDR2 YSLEER, per germline. The V and J ends lost 3 bases and 7 bases, in that order; junction bases with no gene match: 7. CDR3 loop: CASSQPGTGRNTIYF. The CDR3 DNA follows: TGCGCCAGCAGCCAGCCCGGGACAGGGAGGAACACCATATATTTT.

The chain has TRBV4-1 and TRBJ2-4, with D maybe TRBD2 (5 bases). CDR1 is MGHRA, CDR2 YSYEKL, per germline. There are 16 residues in the CDR3. The V and J ends lost 0 bases and 7 bases respectively, with 16 bases between them. Written as DNA, the CDR3 is TGCGCCAGCAGCCAAGATCATTACGGGGAGAGGAACATTCAGTACTTC. It encodes CASSQDHYGERNIQYF.

This sequence joins TRBV7-9 and TRBJ1-2; 8 positions agree with TRBD1. V dropped 5 bases and J dropped 4; count of bases not matched to a gene: 9. The CDR3 loop spans 15 amino acids. CDR1 SEHNR and CDR2 FQNEAQ come from the germline V gene (reference sequence). In DNA form, the CDR3 reads TGTGCCAGCAGCGCCCGACAGGGGCAGAGCTATGGCTACACCTTC. Protein product: CASSARQGQSYGYTF. The variable domain in full, completed from reference TRBV7-9 and TRBJ1-2, reads DTGVSQNPRHKITKRGQNVTFRCDPISEHNRLYWYRQTLGQGPEFLTYFQNEAQLEKSRLLSDRFSAERPKGSFSTLEIQRTEQGDSAMYLCASSARQGQSYGYTFGSGTRLTVV.

The DNA for the CDR3 is TGTGCCTGGACAGGGTTCACTGAAGCTTTCTTT. Its translation is CAWTGFTEAFF. J is TRBJ1-1 and V is TRBV30; possible D gene TRBD1, 5 bases. CDR3 size: 11 residues. V lost 4 bases to trimming and J lost 4 bases, with 7 bases between them. Germline-derived CDR1 and CDR2 are GTSNPN and SVGIG (reference sequence).

The chain links TRBV14 to TRBJ2-7; D may be TRBD2 (5 bases). CDR3 size: 11 residues. The germline gives CDR1 SGHDN, CDR2 FVKESK. The V and J ends lost 5 bases and 6 bases respectively, with 8 bases between them. CDR3 DNA: TGTGCCAGCAGCTCCGGACTCGAGCAGTACTTC. This gives the protein CASSSGLEQYF.

The CDR3 loop is CASSLGNNEQFF. The CDR3 coding sequence is TGCGCCAGCAGCTTGGGGAACAATGAGCAGTTCTTC. The chain uses TRBV5-1 and TRBJ2-1; D gene ambiguous. The ends were cut back, 0 bases at V and 5 bases at J, with 3 bases in the middle. The CDR3 spans 12 residues. CDR1 and CDR2 from the germline V gene are SGHRS and YFSETQ.

Concerning this clone itself: No conserved phenylalanine or tryptophan ends this CDR3, so it is likely a read error. No DNA is shown, since the ends of the CDR3 on it are uncertain; the CDR3 is the one TCRdb lists. The gene calls are TRBV20-1 and TRBJ1-2; no check of the table's D call, TRBD1, against the DNA was made. A total of 9 residues make up the CDR3, ends included. The germline V gene encodes CDR1 DFQATT and CDR2 SNEGSKA (reference sequence). The CDR3 here is CSASEDSLD.

This chain uses TRBV5-6 with TRBJ1-6, with D possibly TRBD1 on 6 matching bases. V lost 4 bases and J 7 bases, leaving 18 bases between the germline ends. This CDR3 has 16 amino acids. Germline values: CDR1 SGHDT, CDR2 YYEEEE. DNA for the CDR3: TGTGCCAGCAGCACCGGGAGGGGGAGGGGGAATTCACCCCTCCACTTT. The encoded protein is CASSTGRGRGNSPLHF.

This clone showed up just a few times. The J gene is TRBJ1-5, the V gene TRBV5-3; D call uncertain. TRBV5-3 is reported as an ORF; its role is uncertain. This CDR3 is 15 amino acids long. Trimming left V 2 bases short and J 0 bases short, with 9 bases between. The CDR3 bases are TGTGCCAGAAGCTTCCATGGCCATAGCAATCAGCCCCAGCATTTT. Translating it yields CARSFHGHSNQPQHF.

The genes are TRBV18 and TRBJ2-5; TRBD1 matches 8 bases. The CDR3 runs to 16 residues. The V and J ends lost 5 bases and 3 bases, in that order; junction bases with no gene match: 11. Germline V gene lookup returns CDR1 KGHSH and CDR2 LQKENI. As DNA, the CDR3 is TGTGCCAGCTCATCCCGTACCGGGACAGGAAAAGAGACCCAGTACTTC. This encodes CASSSRTGTGKETQYF.

The V call is TRBV2, the J call TRBJ2-5; maybe TRBD2 (7 bases). Germline-derived CDR1 and CDR2 are SNHLY and FYNNEI. V was cut by 5 bases and J by 13 bases, with 17 bases left in between. The CDR3 is 12 residues long. The CDR3 nucleotides are TGTGCCAGCAGTTCCGGGGGGCCGGAGCCGTACTTC. As protein: CASSSGGPEPYF.

This sequence joins TRBV9 and TRBJ1-4, with a possible D match to TRBD1 (5 bases). Per germline, CDR1 SGDLS and CDR2 YYNGEE. Deletions cut 4 bases from V and 7 bases from J, with 20 bases between. The CDR3 has 16 amino acids. CDR3 sequence (DNA): TGTGCCAGCAGCCTCAACGGGGGATCTAGGGGTGAAAAACTGTTTTTT. This sequence encodes CASSLNGGSRGEKLFF. Combining the CDR3 with reference TRBV9 and TRBJ1-4 gives the whole variable domain DSGVTQTPKHLITATGQRVTLRCSPRSGDLSVYWYQQSLDQGLQFLIQYYNGEERAKGNILERFSAQQFPDLHSELNLSSLELGDSALYFCASSLNGGSRGEKLFFGSGTQLSVL.